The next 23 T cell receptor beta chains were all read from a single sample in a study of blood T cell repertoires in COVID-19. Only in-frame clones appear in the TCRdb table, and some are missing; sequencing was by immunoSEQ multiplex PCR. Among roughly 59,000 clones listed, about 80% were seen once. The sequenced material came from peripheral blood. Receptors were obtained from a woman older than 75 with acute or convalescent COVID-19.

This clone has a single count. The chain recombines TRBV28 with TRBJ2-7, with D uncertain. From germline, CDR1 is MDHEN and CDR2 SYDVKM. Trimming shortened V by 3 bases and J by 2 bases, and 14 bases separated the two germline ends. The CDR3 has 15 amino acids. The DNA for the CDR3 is TGTGCCAGCAGTTTCGTCACTTTTAATCCCTACGAGCAGTACTTC. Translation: CASSFVTFNPYEQYF.

The CDR3 here is CAWSTGSFNEKLFF. The CDR3 DNA reads TGTGCCTGGAGTACCGGGAGCTTTAATGAAAAACTGTTTTTT. The J gene is TRBJ1-4, the V gene TRBV30; no definite D call. The germline gives CDR1 GTSNPN, CDR2 SVGIG (reference sequence). V lost 2 bases, J lost 4 bases, and 11 bases lay in between. CDR3 size: 14 residues.

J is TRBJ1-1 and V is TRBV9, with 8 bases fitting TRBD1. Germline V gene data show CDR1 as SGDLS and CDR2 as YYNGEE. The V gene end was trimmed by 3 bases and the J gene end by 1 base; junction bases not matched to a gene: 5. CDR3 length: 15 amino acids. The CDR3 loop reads CASSAGGQGNTEAFF. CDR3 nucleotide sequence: TGTGCCAGCAGCGCCGGTGGACAGGGGAACACTGAAGCTTTCTTT. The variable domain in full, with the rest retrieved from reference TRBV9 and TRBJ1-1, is DSGVTQTPKHLITATGQRVTLRCSPRSGDLSVYWYQQSLDQGLQFLIQYYNGEERAKGNILERFSAQQFPDLHSELNLSSLELGDSALYFCASSAGGQGNTEAFFGQGTRLTVV.

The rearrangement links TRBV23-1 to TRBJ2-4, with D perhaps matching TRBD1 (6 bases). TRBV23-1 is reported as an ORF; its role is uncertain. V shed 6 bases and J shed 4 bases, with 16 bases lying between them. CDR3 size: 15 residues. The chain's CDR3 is CASRTQGFPKNIQYF. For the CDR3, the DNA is TGCGCCAGCAGAACACAGGGATTCCCGAAAAACATTCAGTACTTC.

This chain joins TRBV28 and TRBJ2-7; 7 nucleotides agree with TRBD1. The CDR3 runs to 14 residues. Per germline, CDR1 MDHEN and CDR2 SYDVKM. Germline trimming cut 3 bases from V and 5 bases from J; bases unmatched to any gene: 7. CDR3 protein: CASSFDRVLHEQYF. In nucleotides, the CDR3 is TGTGCCAGCAGTTTCGACAGGGTTCTCCACGAGCAGTACTTC.

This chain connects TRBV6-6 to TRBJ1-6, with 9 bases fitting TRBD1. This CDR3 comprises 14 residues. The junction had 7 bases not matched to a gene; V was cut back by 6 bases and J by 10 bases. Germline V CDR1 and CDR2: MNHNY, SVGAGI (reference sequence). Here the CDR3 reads CASRTGTGPSPLHF. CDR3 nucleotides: TGTGCCAGCAGGACCGGGACAGGGCCCTCACCCCTCCACTTT.

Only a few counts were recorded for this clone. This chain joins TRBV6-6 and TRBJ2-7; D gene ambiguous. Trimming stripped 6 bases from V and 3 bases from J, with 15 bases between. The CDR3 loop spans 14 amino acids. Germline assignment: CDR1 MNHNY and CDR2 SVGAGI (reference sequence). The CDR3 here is CASSRLERGYEQYF. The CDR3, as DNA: TGTGCCAGCAGCAGATTGGAGAGAGGCTACGAGCAGTACTTC.

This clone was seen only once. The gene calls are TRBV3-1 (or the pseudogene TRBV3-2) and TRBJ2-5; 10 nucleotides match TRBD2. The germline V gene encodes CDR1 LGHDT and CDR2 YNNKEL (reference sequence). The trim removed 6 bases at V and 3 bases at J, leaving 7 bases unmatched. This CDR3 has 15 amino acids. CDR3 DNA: TGTGCCAGCAGACCCTTAGCGGGGGGCAAAGAGACCCAGTACTTC. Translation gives CASRPLAGGKETQYF.

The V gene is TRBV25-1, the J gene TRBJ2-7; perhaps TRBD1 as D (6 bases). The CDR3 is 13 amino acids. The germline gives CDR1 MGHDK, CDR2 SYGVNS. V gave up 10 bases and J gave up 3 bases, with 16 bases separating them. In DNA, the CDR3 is TGTGCCAACACCAGGACAGTCTACTACGAGCAGTACTTC. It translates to CANTRTVYYEQYF.

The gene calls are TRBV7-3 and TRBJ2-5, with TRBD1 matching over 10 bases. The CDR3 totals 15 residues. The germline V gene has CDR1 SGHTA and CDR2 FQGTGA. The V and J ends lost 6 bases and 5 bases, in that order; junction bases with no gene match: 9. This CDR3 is CASSSDRGPGETQYF. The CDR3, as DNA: TGTGCCAGCAGTTCCGACAGGGGGCCGGGGGAGACCCAGTACTTC.

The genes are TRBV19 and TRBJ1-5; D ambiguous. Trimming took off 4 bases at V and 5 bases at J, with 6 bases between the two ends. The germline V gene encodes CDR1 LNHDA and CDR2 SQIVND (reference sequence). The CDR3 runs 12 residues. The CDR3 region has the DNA TGTGCCAGTAGTAGGAGGGATCAGCCCCAGCATTTT. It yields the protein CASSRRDQPQHF.

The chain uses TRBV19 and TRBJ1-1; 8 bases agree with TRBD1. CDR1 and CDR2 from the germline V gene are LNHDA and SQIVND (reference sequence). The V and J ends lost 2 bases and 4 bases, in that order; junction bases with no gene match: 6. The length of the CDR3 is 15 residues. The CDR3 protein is CASSIREGTGTEAFF. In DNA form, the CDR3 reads TGTGCCAGTAGTATAAGGGAAGGGACAGGCACTGAAGCTTTCTTT.

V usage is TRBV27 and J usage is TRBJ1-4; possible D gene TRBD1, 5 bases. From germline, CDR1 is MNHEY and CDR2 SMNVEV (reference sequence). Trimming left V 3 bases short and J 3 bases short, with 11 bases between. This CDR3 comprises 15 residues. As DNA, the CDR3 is TGTGCCAGCAGTTTGGGGGGATGGGCTAATGAAAAACTGTTTTTT. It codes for CASSLGGWANEKLFF. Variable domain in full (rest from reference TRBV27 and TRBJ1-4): EAQVTQNPRYLITVTGKKLTVTCSQNMNHEYMSWYRQDPGLGLRQIYYSMNVEVTDKGDVPEGYKVSRKEKRNFPLILESPSPNQTSLYFCASSLGGWANEKLFFGSGTQLSVL.

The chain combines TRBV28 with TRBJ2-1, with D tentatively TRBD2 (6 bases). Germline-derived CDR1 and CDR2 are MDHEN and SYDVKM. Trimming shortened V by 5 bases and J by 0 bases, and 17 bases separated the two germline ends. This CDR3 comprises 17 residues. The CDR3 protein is CASSDGTPSSSYNEQFF. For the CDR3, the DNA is TGTGCCAGCAGTGACGGGACTCCCTCTAGCTCCTACAATGAGCAGTTCTTC.

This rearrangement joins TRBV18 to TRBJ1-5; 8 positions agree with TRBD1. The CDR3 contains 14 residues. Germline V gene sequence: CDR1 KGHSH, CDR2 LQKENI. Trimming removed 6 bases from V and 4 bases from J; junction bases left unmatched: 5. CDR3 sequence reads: CASSFDRGNQPQHF. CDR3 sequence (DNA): TGTGCCAGCTCGTTTGACAGGGGAAATCAGCCCCAGCATTTT.

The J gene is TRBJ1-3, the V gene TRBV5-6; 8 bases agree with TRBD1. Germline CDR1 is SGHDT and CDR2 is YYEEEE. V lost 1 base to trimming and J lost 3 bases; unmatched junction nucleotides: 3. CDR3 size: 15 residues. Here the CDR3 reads CASSLYRGDGNTIYF. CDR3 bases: TGTGCCAGCAGCTTGTACAGGGGGGATGGAAACACCATATATTTT.

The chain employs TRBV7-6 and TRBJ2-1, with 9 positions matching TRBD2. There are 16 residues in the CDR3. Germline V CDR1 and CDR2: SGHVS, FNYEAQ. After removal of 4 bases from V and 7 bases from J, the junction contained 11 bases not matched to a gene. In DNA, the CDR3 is TGTGCCAGCAGCTCGCCTGGCGGGGGGGGCGGGAATGAGCAGTTCTTC. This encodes CASSSPGGGGGNEQFF.

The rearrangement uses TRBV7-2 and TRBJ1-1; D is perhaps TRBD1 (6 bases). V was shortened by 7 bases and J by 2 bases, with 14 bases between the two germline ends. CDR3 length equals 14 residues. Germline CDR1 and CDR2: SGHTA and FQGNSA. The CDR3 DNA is TGTGCCAGCATCAGTGAACAGGGCAACACTGAAGCTTTCTTT. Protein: CASISEQGNTEAFF.

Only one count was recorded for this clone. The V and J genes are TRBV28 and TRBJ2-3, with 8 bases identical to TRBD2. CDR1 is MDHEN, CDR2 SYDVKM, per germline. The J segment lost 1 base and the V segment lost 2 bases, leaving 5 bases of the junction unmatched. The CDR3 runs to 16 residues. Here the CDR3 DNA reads TGTGCCAGCAGTTTAACGGGGGGGACTGGCACAGATACGCAGTATTTT. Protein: CASSLTGGTGTDTQYF.

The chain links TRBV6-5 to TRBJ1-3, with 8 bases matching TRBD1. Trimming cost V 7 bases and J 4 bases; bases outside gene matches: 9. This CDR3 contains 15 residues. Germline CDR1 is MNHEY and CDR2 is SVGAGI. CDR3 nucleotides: TGTGCCAGCACCCCGGACAGGGCGGCAGGAAACACCATATATTTT. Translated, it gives CASTPDRAAGNTIYF.

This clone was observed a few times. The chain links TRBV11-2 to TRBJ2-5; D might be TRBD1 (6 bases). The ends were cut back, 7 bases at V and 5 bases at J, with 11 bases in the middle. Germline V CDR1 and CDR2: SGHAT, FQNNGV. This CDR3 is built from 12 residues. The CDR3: CASTGGVETQYF. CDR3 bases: TGTGCCAGCACTGGGGGCGTGGAGACCCAGTACTTC.

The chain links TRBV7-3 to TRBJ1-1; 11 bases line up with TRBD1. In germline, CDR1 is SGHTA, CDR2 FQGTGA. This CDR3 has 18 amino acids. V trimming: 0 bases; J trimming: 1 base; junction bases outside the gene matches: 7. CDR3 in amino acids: CASSLTSGTGGRNTEAFF. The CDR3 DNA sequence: TGTGCCAGCAGCTTAACGTCGGGGACAGGGGGTAGGAACACTGAAGCTTTCTTT.

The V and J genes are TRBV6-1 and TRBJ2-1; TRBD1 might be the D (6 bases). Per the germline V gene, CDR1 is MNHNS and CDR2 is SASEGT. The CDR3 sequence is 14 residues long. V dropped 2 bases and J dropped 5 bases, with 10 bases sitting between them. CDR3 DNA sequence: TGTGCCAGCAGTGAAATCAGGGGAGACAATGAGCAGTTCTTC. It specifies CASSEIRGDNEQFF.